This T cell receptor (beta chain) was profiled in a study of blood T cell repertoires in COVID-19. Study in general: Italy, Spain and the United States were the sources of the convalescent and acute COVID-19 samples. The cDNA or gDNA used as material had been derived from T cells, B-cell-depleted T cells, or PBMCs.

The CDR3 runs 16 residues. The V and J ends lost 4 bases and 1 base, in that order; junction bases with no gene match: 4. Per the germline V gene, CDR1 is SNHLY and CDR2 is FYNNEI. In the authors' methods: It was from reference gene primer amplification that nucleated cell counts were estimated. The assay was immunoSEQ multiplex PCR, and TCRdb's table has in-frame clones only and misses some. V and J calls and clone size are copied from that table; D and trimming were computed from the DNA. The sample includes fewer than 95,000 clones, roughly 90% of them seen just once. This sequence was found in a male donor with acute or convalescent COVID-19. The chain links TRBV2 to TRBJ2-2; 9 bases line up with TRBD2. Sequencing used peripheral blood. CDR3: CASSGLAGQNTGELFF. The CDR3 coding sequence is TGTGCCAGCAGTGGGCTAGCGGGACAGAACACCGGGGAGCTGTTTTTT.